The 10 T cell receptor beta chains below come from one sample, sequenced in a study of cytomegalovirus exposure and HLA in healthy donors (dated by TCRdb to between 2016 and 2019). The library was made by the immunoSEQ multiplex PCR assay. A mixture of 60 forward primers for TCR Vbeta segments and 13 reverse primers for TCR Jbeta segments was used in the multiplex PCR. The immuneACCESS repertoire file appears here via TCRdb, limited to in-frame rearrangements. These files lack a portion of the clones; in checked studies, under half of the deficit traces to unresolved V genes, and the cause of the others is not known. The sample includes some 110,000 clones, with 76% observed a single time. The top ten clonotypes cover roughly 2% of the sample. Material: PBMCs. These receptors were collected from a man aged 50 or older in good health and CMV-seronegative.

In this sample, this clone turned up once. The chain recombines TRBV11-2 with TRBJ2-5, with D tentatively TRBD1 (6 bases). The CDR3 has 14 residues. The V and J ends lost 2 bases and 5 bases respectively, with 12 bases between them. Germline assignment: CDR1 SGHAT and CDR2 FQNNGV. DNA for the CDR3: TGTGCCAGCAGCTTAATACAGGGCTGGGAGACCCAGTACTTC. Protein product: CASSLIQGWETQYF.

This clone has just a few counts. The CDR3 is CASSLGLAGADTQYF. Written as DNA, the CDR3 is TGTGCCAGCAGCCTGGGACTAGCGGGAGCAGATACGCAGTATTTT. This chain links TRBV11-2 with TRBJ2-3; 14 bases fit TRBD2. The germline CDR1 and CDR2 sequences are SGHAT and FQNNGV. The CDR3 runs 15 residues. V lost 5 bases, J lost 4 bases, and 2 bases stayed unmatched.

Only a few counts were recorded for this clone. The gene calls are TRBV7-2 and TRBJ1-1; no reliable D call. V lost 0 bases to trimming and J lost 7 bases, with 9 bases between them. This CDR3 has 13 amino acids. The germline V gene encodes CDR1 SGHTA and CDR2 FQGNSA. CDR3 nucleotides: TGTGCCAGCAGCTTAGCCGGGGATCTTGAAGCTTTCTTT. It codes for CASSLAGDLEAFF.

This clone was counted a few times. The V gene is TRBV5-1, the J gene TRBJ2-3; D may be TRBD2 (6 bases). This CDR3 is 17 amino acids long. Per the germline V gene, CDR1 is SGHRS and CDR2 is YFSETQ. V lost 2 bases and J lost 1, with 17 bases in between. CDR3 loop: CASSFLGGACCTDTQYF. The CDR3 coding sequence is TGCGCCAGCAGCTTTCTCGGCGGGGCCTGTTGCACAGATACGCAGTATTTT.

The rearrangement joins TRBV5-6 to TRBJ2-3; 10 nucleotides line up with TRBD2. With V trimmed by 4 bases and J by 3 bases, 8 bases remained unmatched. Germline values: CDR1 SGHDT, CDR2 YYEEEE. The CDR3 has 16 residues. In DNA form, the CDR3 reads TGTGCCAGCAGCCCGATCGGGACTAGCGAAACAGATACGCAGTATTTT. Protein: CASSPIGTSETDTQYF.

This CDR3 reads CASSQDRGTYGYTF. The CDR3, as DNA: TGCGCCAGCAGCCAAGACCGGGGGACCTATGGCTACACCTTC. The chain joins TRBV4-1 to TRBJ1-2; D may be TRBD1 (5 bases). Trimming took off 0 bases at V and 4 bases at J, with 9 bases between the two ends. Germline lookup yields CDR1 MGHRA and CDR2 YSYEKL. The CDR3 covers 14 residues.

For the CDR3, the DNA is TGTGCCAGCAGCCCCTTATCCGGGGGGATCTCCTACGAGCAGTACTTC. The encoded protein is CASSPLSGGISYEQYF. The chain combines TRBV4-2 with TRBJ2-7; 7 bases fit TRBD2. Germline CDR1 reads LGHNA; CDR2 reads YNFKEQ. The J segment lost 0 bases and the V segment lost 4 bases, leaving 9 bases of the junction unmatched. The length of the CDR3 is 16 residues.

The chain has TRBV5-1 and TRBJ1-1; 7 bases match TRBD1. V lost 4 bases to trimming and J lost 5 bases; unmatched junction nucleotides: 5. This CDR3 is 13 amino acids long. The germline V gene has CDR1 SGHRS and CDR2 YFSETQ. Written as DNA, the CDR3 is TGCGCCAGCAGCGTGGACAGGCTGACTGAAGCTTTCTTT. Translating it yields CASSVDRLTEAFF.

The rearrangement joins TRBV19 to TRBJ2-7; D gene uncertain. The germline V and J ends were trimmed by 1 base and 0 bases, with 10 bases remaining between them. The germline V gene has CDR1 LNHDA and CDR2 SQIVND (reference sequence). This CDR3 has 15 amino acids. CDR3 in DNA: TGTGCCAGTAGTATAGTTCGAGGTGACTCCTACGAGCAGTACTTC. Amino acids: CASSIVRGDSYEQYF.

V and J are TRBV6-4 and TRBJ1-1; possible D gene TRBD1, 5 bases. This CDR3 is 14 amino acids long. Germline lookup yields CDR1 MRHNA and CDR2 SNTAGT. V was pared by 3 bases and J by 1 base, with 9 bases between. CDR3 loop: CASSESDKNTEAFF. The CDR3 DNA is TGTGCCAGCAGTGAATCGGACAAGAACACTGAAGCTTTCTTT.